Shown below are 26 T cell receptor beta chains from a single sample sequenced in a study of T cell responses to AZD1222 COVID-19 vaccine. Measured with immunoSEQ multiplex PCR; TCRdb has only the in-frame clones, and not every one. The data show around 77,000 clones, with 86% seen just once and 2% to 2.5% held by the top ten. The sequenced sample was peripheral blood, obtained on day 0 of AZD1222 vaccination. Receptors originate from an adult in good health.

In regard to this clone: Other DNA sequences from this sample encode an identical CDR3 as well. The chain couples TRBV30 to TRBJ1-1; D gene unclear. The CDR3 consists of 11 residues. Germline V lookup: CDR1 GTSNPN, CDR2 SVGIG (reference sequence). V was trimmed by 2 bases and J by 1 base, leaving 2 bases between them. The CDR3 DNA sequence: TGTGCCTGGAGTAGGAACACTGAAGCTTTCTTT. Its protein is CAWSRNTEAFF.

The chain is built from TRBV9 and TRBJ2-7, with 8 bases fitting TRBD1. Per germline, CDR1 SGDLS and CDR2 YYNGEE. After removal of 4 bases from V and 0 bases from J, the junction contained 3 bases not matched to a gene. The CDR3 has 14 residues. CDR3 loop: CASSPQGASYEQYF. CDR3 DNA: TGTGCCAGCAGCCCTCAGGGGGCCTCCTACGAGCAGTACTTC. The variable domain in full, completed from reference TRBV9 and TRBJ2-7, reads DSGVTQTPKHLITATGQRVTLRCSPRSGDLSVYWYQQSLDQGLQFLIQYYNGEERAKGNILERFSAQQFPDLHSELNLSSLELGDSALYFCASSPQGASYEQYFGPGTRLTVT.

V is TRBV7-8 and J is TRBJ2-1; 7 bases map to TRBD1. CDR3 size: 15 residues. V lost 1 base to trimming and J lost 6 bases; unmatched junction nucleotides: 6. Per germline, CDR1 SGHVS and CDR2 FQNEAQ. Here the CDR3 DNA reads TGTGCCAGCAGCTTAGACAGGGGATGGGGCAATGAGCAGTTCTTC. It yields the protein CASSLDRGWGNEQFF.

This chain joins TRBV27 and TRBJ2-1; TRBD2 is a possible D gene (6 bases). This CDR3 region has 14 residues. Germline values: CDR1 MNHEY, CDR2 SMNVEV (reference sequence). V shed 6 bases and J shed 0 bases, with 9 bases lying between them. The chain's CDR3 is CASRGGFSYNEQFF. The CDR3 nucleotides are TGTGCCAGCAGGGGGGGTTTCTCCTACAATGAGCAGTTCTTC.

The chain couples TRBV11-3 to TRBJ2-1; TRBD2 matches at 7 bases. This CDR3 has 14 residues. Germline CDR1 is SGHNT and CDR2 is YENEEA. V was pared by 5 bases and J by 9 bases, with 10 bases of the junction left unmatched. The CDR3 nucleotides are TGTGCCAGCAGCAAAGGGGAGGGGCGGGCTGAGCAGTTCTTC. Protein product: CASSKGEGRAEQFF.

The chain uses TRBV6-1 and TRBJ1-6; D perhaps matches TRBD1 (6 bases). The CDR3 runs to 15 residues. Germline loops: CDR1 MNHNS, CDR2 SASEGT. Between the trimmed V and J ends, which lost 0 bases and 10 bases, there was a span of 13 bases. The CDR3 bases are TGTGCCAGCAGTGAAGCCGGGGGGGGCTGGTCACCCCTCCACTTT. Its protein product is CASSEAGGGWSPLHF.

V is TRBV19 and J is TRBJ1-5; no reliable D call. Germline CDR1 reads LNHDA; CDR2 reads SQIVND (reference sequence). Trimming left V 7 bases short and J 0 bases short, with 13 bases between. The CDR3 sequence is 15 residues long. The CDR3 reads CASIFSGISNQPQHF. The CDR3, as DNA: TGTGCCAGTATATTTTCTGGGATTAGCAATCAGCCCCAGCATTTT. Drawing the rest from reference TRBV19 and TRBJ1-5, the complete variable domain is DGGITQSPKYLFRKEGQNVTLSCEQNLNHDAMYWYRQDPGQGLRLIYYSQIVNDFQKGDIAEGYSVSREKKESFPLTVTSAQKNPTAFYLCASIFSGISNQPQHFGDGTRLSIL.

In its sample, this clone was seen a few times. This chain uses TRBV5-1 with TRBJ2-3, with 7 bases lining up with TRBD1. The CDR3 contains 15 residues. Germline-derived CDR1 and CDR2 are SGHRS and YFSETQ. V lost 4 bases to trimming and J lost 1 base; unmatched junction nucleotides: 6. CDR3 sequence (DNA): TGCGCCAGCAGCCAGGAAGGGGGCCGCACAGATACGCAGTATTTT. Protein product: CASSQEGGRTDTQYF.

V usage is TRBV15 and J usage is TRBJ2-5; TRBD1 aligns across 11 bases. The CDR3 extends over 15 amino acids. V dropped 1 base and J dropped 3; count of bases not matched to a gene: 1. In germline, CDR1 is LNHNV, CDR2 YYDKDF (reference sequence). CDR3 sequence: CATSRGDRGEETQYF. The CDR3 nucleotides read TGTGCCACCAGCAGAGGGGACAGGGGGGAAGAGACCCAGTACTTC. Supplemented by reference TRBV15 and TRBJ2-5, the full variable domain reads DAMVIQNPRYQVTQFGKPVTLSCSQTLNHNVMYWYQQKSSQAPKLLFHYYDKDFNNEADTPDNFQSRRPNTSFCFLDIRSPGLGDTAMYLCATSRGDRGEETQYFGPGTRLLVL.

As for this clone: Germline is not matched at one junction end, which may reflect a read error. The rearrangement joins TRBV6-2 or TRBV6-3 to TRBJ2-2; D is tentatively TRBD1 or TRBD2 (5 bases each). The CDR3 contains 16 residues. Germline V gives CDR1 MNHEY, CDR2 SVGEGT. The CDR3 region is CASNYSPGTGTGELFF. In nucleotides, the CDR3 is TGTGCCAGCAATTACTCCCCAGGGACGGGCACCGGGGAGCTGTTTTTT.

The table lists this clone with a few counts. The chain combines TRBV5-4 with TRBJ2-7; D is uncertain. Germline CDR1 and CDR2: SGHNT and YYREEE (reference sequence). The CDR3 spans 14 residues. V lost 5 bases and J lost 0, with 12 bases in between. This CDR3 reads CASSLPDDSYEQYF. In DNA, the CDR3 is TGTGCCAGCAGTCTCCCGGACGACTCCTACGAGCAGTACTTC.

The V gene is TRBV7-9, the J gene TRBJ1-2, with a possible D match to TRBD1 (5 bases). The germline gives CDR1 SEHNR, CDR2 FQNEAQ (reference sequence). Deletions cut 4 bases from V and 3 bases from J, with 15 bases between. The CDR3 extends over 15 amino acids. The CDR3 coding sequence is TGTGCCAGCAGCTCCAGCAGGGTGAAGGACTATGGCTACACCTTC. Residues: CASSSSRVKDYGYTF.

The J gene is TRBJ1-1, the V gene TRBV7-2, with D perhaps matching TRBD1 (5 bases). Trimming took off 1 base at V and 4 bases at J, with 7 bases between the two ends. The germline gives CDR1 SGHTA, CDR2 FQGNSA. The CDR3 extends over 13 amino acids. The CDR3 nucleotides are TGTGCCAGCAGCTTAGAGGGGTCCACTGAAGCTTTCTTT. Amino acid sequence: CASSLEGSTEAFF.

CDR3 protein: CASSIWASGTYTDTQYF. The CDR3 DNA reads as TGTGCCAGCAGCATCTGGGCTAGCGGGACATACACAGATACGCAGTATTTT. This chain uses TRBV13 with TRBJ2-3, with TRBD2 matching 9 bases. V lost 5 bases, J lost 2 bases, and 11 bases stayed unmatched. Germline-derived CDR1 and CDR2 are PRHDT and FYEKMQ (reference sequence). The CDR3 sequence is 17 residues long.

This rearrangement joins TRBV9 to TRBJ1-3; tentative D call: TRBD1 (6 bases). V gave up 0 bases and J gave up 3 bases, with 13 bases separating them. Germline lookup yields CDR1 SGDLS and CDR2 YYNGEE. The CDR3 consists of 16 residues. CDR3 sequence: CASSVAGGQGGNTIYF. The CDR3 nucleotides read TGTGCCAGCAGCGTAGCCGGGGGGCAAGGTGGAAACACCATATATTTT.

This sequence joins TRBV19 and TRBJ1-1; D is ambiguous. The V end lost 5 bases, the J end lost 0 bases, and 7 bases lay between the germline ends. The length of the CDR3 is 13 residues. Looked up from germline, CDR1 is LNHDA and CDR2 is SQIVND (reference sequence). The CDR3 sequence is CASSGPMNTEAFF. CDR3 coding DNA: TGTGCCAGTAGTGGACCGATGAACACTGAAGCTTTCTTT. The whole variable domain, filled in from reference TRBV19 and TRBJ1-1, reads DGGITQSPKYLFRKEGQNVTLSCEQNLNHDAMYWYRQDPGQGLRLIYYSQIVNDFQKGDIAEGYSVSREKKESFPLTVTSAQKNPTAFYLCASSGPMNTEAFFGQGTRLTVV.

This clone showed up just once. V gene TRBV27 combines with J gene TRBJ1-1; possible D gene TRBD1, 6 bases. V lost 7 bases to trimming and J lost 0 bases, with 18 bases between them. The CDR3 consists of 16 residues. Germline V lookup: CDR1 MNHEY, CDR2 SMNVEV (reference sequence). The CDR3, as DNA: TGTGCCAGCACCCGCCGTGGGGGACACATGAACACTGAAGCTTTCTTT. Amino acid sequence: CASTRRGGHMNTEAFF.

This clone has a handful of counts. The rearrangement joins TRBV27 to TRBJ1-6; TRBD1 matches at 9 bases. The CDR3 is 14 residues long. After removal of 6 bases from V and 9 bases from J, the junction contained 6 bases not matched to a gene. Germline V CDR1 and CDR2: MNHEY, SMNVEV (reference sequence). The CDR3 loop is CASSTGGLPSPLHF. CDR3 DNA sequence: TGTGCCAGCAGCACAGGGGGCTTGCCTTCACCCCTCCACTTT.

CDR3 coding DNA: TGCAGCGCGGACAGGGCGGACACCGGGGAGCTGTTTTTT. Translating it yields CSADRADTGELFF. V gene TRBV29-1 combines with J gene TRBJ2-2, with 8 bases fitting TRBD1. The CDR3 totals 13 residues. Germline V lookup: CDR1 SQVTM, CDR2 ANQGSEA. V was pared by 7 bases and J by 3 bases, with 4 bases of the junction left unmatched.

CDR3 residues: CASSFPGTSGGLSYEQYF. CDR3 DNA: TGTGCCAGCAGTTTCCCCGGGACTAGCGGGGGCCTGTCCTACGAGCAGTACTTC. V gene TRBV28 combines with J gene TRBJ2-7; 14 positions match TRBD2. The CDR3 totals 18 residues. The junction had 8 bases not matched to a gene; V was cut back by 3 bases and J by 1 base. Germline V gene sequence: CDR1 MDHEN, CDR2 SYDVKM.

This clone was seen more than once but under ten times. The V and J genes are TRBV24-1 and TRBJ1-1; D might be TRBD1 (5 bases). The CDR3 is 15 amino acids. Germline-derived CDR1 and CDR2 are KGHDR and SFDVKD. V lost 4 bases and J 5 bases, leaving 16 bases between the germline ends. The CDR3 protein is CATSEGDLMRTEAFF. For the CDR3, the DNA is TGTGCCACCAGTGAGGGGGACCTTATGAGGACTGAAGCTTTCTTT.

The chain employs TRBV6-4 and TRBJ2-3, with 8 bases lining up with TRBD2. The CDR3 is 14 residues long. J lost 3 bases, V lost 3 bases, and 2 bases had no gene match. Germline V gene data show CDR1 as MRHNA and CDR2 as SNTAGT. The CDR3 DNA reads TGTGCCAGCAGTGAAGCTAGCGGGACAGATACGCAGTATTTT. It yields the protein CASSEASGTDTQYF.

The gene calls are TRBV3-1 (or the pseudogene TRBV3-2) and TRBJ1-4, with D possibly being TRBD1 (5 bases). The germline V gene encodes CDR1 LGHDT and CDR2 YNNKEL (reference sequence). The CDR3 has 15 residues. Deletions cut 1 base from V and 6 bases from J, with 12 bases between. CDR3 residues: CASSQAAGWDEKLFF. The CDR3 bases are TGTGCCAGCAGCCAAGCGGCAGGGTGGGATGAAAAACTGTTTTTT.

The chain carries TRBV6-1 and TRBJ1-6; TRBD1 matches 7 bases. Germline values: CDR1 MNHNS, CDR2 SASEGT. There are 13 residues in the CDR3. With 3 bases clipped from V and 7 bases from J, the junction kept 0 bases outside the gene matches. The CDR3 is CASSETGNSPLHF. Here the CDR3 DNA reads TGTGCCAGCAGTGAGACAGGGAATTCACCCCTCCACTTT.

This clone was detected only once. The chain employs TRBV7-2 and TRBJ1-2; tentative D call: TRBD1 (5 bases). V lost 5 bases, J lost 0 bases, and 19 bases lay in between. This CDR3 comprises 17 residues. In germline, CDR1 is SGHTA, CDR2 FQGNSA. The CDR3 DNA is TGTGCCAGCAGCCCTGGGACCGGTATATCTTCTAACTATGGCTACACCTTC. It specifies CASSPGTGISSNYGYTF.

The chain has TRBV28 and TRBJ2-1; TRBD2 matches at 12 bases. This CDR3 contains 16 residues. Unmatched junction bases numbered 3, after V lost 5 bases and J lost 1 base. Germline-derived CDR1 and CDR2 are MDHEN and SYDVKM. The CDR3 loop reads CASSPSGGASYNEQFF. The CDR3 region has the DNA TGTGCCAGCAGTCCTAGCGGGGGGGCGTCCTACAATGAGCAGTTCTTC.